This T cell receptor (beta chain) comes out of a study of early T cells in non-severe SARS-CoV-2 infection. Turning to the study itself: Sequencing used unsorted whole-blood bulk RNA, so chains lack pairing. Study results and limitations: CD4 and private specificities were missed by VDJdb matching, which favored anti-spike CD8 responses.

In the library, individual cDNA molecules carried attached unique molecular identifiers. MiXCR was run by TCRdb on the 5' RACE reads, yielding one entry per CDR3 protein. The table includes some 28,000 distinct CDR3 sequences, about 6% detected once. Turning to this clonotype: Its target is not known.

CDR1 is SGHRS, CDR2 YFSETQ, per germline. V dropped 4 bases and J dropped 2; count of bases not matched to a gene: 6. The CDR3 loop spans 16 amino acids. The V gene is TRBV5-1, the J gene TRBJ2-5, with TRBD2 identical over 12 bases. Source material: whole blood. This TCR came from an adult who was a healthcare worker with PCR-confirmed SARS-CoV-2 infection or an uninfected control (not recorded which). CDR3 region: CASSPLAGGPQETQYF. In nucleotides, the CDR3 is TGCGCCAGCAGCCCACTAGCGGGGGGACCACAAGAGACCCAGTACTTC.